This paragraph covers one T cell receptor beta chain sequence. These data originate in a study of CXCR3-negative and CXCR3-positive naive CD8 T cells. UMI-labeled 5' RACE TRB cDNA libraries were prepared from the cells. TCRdb reprocessed the 5' RACE reads, keeping one entry per CDR3 protein, no DNA. Its table lists over 45,000 distinct CDR3 sequences. The CDR3 length is 13 residues. The germline V gene encodes CDR1 MDHEN and CDR2 SYDVKM. This receptor was taken from a human donor in good health. Some clones in this sample may be carry-over from other donors' samples. The genes are TRBV28 and TRBJ2-7; lacking DNA, the TRBD1 call made by TCRdb goes unchecked. The source material was memory CD8+ T cells from blood. The CDR3 loop reads CASSLFPRDEQYF.